The 29 T cell receptor beta chains below all came from one sample that was sequenced in a study of neurological immune-mediated disorders. Using its own MiXCR run on the 5' RACE reads, TCRdb lists one record per CDR3 protein. The table shows tens of thousands of distinct CDR3 sequences, with around 3.4% occurring only once. What was sequenced was PBMCs. These receptors all stem from a woman aged 45-60 years with multiple sclerosis.

This clonotype was observed at least ten times. This rearrangement joins TRBV20-1 to TRBJ2-7; possible D gene TRBD2, 6 bases. In germline, CDR1 is DFQATT, CDR2 SNEGSKA (reference sequence). The CDR3 has 12 amino acids. Trimming pared 3 bases from V and 7 bases from J, leaving 13 bases between. CDR3 nucleotide sequence: TGCAGTGCTAGGGGCGGGAATGGGGAGCAGTACTTC. As protein: CSARGGNGEQYF.

There are many counts of this clonotype. The chain joins TRBV6-2 or TRBV6-3 to TRBJ1-1; D is possibly TRBD1 (6 bases). The CDR3 is 18 amino acids. V shed 3 bases and J shed 5 bases, with 25 bases lying between them. Germline V lookup: CDR1 MNHEY, CDR2 SVGEGT. The CDR3 spells CASSYRFGRGGRRTEAFF. The CDR3 DNA is TGTGCCAGCAGTTATCGGTTCGGGAGGGGGGGGCGCCGGACTGAAGCTTTCTTT.

This clonotype was recorded at least ten times. This rearrangement joins TRBV20-1 to TRBJ2-4; D uncertain. Trimming shortened V by 5 bases and J by 1 base, and 12 bases separated the two germline ends. CDR3 size: 14 residues. Germline V lookup: CDR1 DFQATT, CDR2 SNEGSKA (reference sequence). For the CDR3, the DNA is TGCAGTGCTCGCGACCCTGGGGCCAAAAACATTCAGTACTTC. Translated, it gives CSARDPGAKNIQYF.

This clonotype was seen a handful of times. The chain uses TRBV5-4 and TRBJ2-5; D is perhaps TRBD1 (5 bases). The CDR3 is 13 residues long. Germline lookup yields CDR1 SGHNT and CDR2 YYREEE (reference sequence). The V and J ends lost 6 bases and 0 bases respectively, with 9 bases between them. The CDR3 region is CASKGADQETQYF. CDR3 sequence (DNA): TGTGCCAGCAAAGGGGCGGACCAAGAGACCCAGTACTTC.

In this sample, this clonotype turned up a few times. One base away lies a much larger clone, so this may be a sequencing read error. The genes are TRBV18 and TRBJ1-5; D ambiguous. The CDR3 has 14 amino acids. Germline V gene data show CDR1 as KGHSH and CDR2 as LQKENI. V dropped 4 bases and J dropped 4 bases, with 11 bases sitting between them. The DNA of the CDR3 is TGTGCCAGCTCACAAACAAAGGGAAATCAGCCCCAGCATTTT. This encodes CASSQTKGNQPQHF. Combining the CDR3 with reference TRBV18 and TRBJ1-5 gives the whole variable domain NAGVMQNPRHLVRRRGQEARLRCSPMKGHSHVYWYRQLPEEGLKFMVYLQKENIIDESGMPKERFSAEFPKEGPSILRIQQVVRGDSAAYFCASSQTKGNQPQHFGDGTRLSIL.

This clonotype was found many times. V is TRBV19 and J is TRBJ1-1, with TRBD1 identical over 9 bases. The V gene end was trimmed by 4 bases and the J gene end by 5 bases; junction bases not matched to a gene: 2. CDR1 and CDR2 (germline): LNHDA, SQIVND (reference sequence). The CDR3 extends over 13 amino acids. The CDR3 here is CASSTDRGTEAFF. In DNA form, the CDR3 reads TGTGCCAGTAGTACGGACAGGGGAACTGAAGCTTTCTTT. The full variable domain, with the rest looked up from reference TRBV19 and TRBJ1-1, is DGGITQSPKYLFRKEGQNVTLSCEQNLNHDAMYWYRQDPGQGLRLIYYSQIVNDFQKGDIAEGYSVSREKKESFPLTVTSAQKNPTAFYLCASSTDRGTEAFFGQGTRLTVV.

This clonotype was observed at least ten times. The V gene is TRBV11-1, the J gene TRBJ2-5; tentative D call: TRBD1 (6 bases). The CDR3 totals 14 residues. CDR1 SGHAT and CDR2 FQDESV come from the germline V gene (reference sequence). V was clipped by 5 bases and J by 2 bases, with 12 bases between them. The CDR3 DNA is TGTGCCAGCAGCGCATGGGACAAACAAGAGACCCAGTACTTC. It codes for CASSAWDKQETQYF.

This clonotype was seen repeatedly, ten times or more. The chain carries TRBV12-3 or TRBV12-4 and TRBJ1-5; no definite D call. This CDR3 contains 15 residues. Trimming cost V 6 bases and J 5 bases, with 17 bases left between them. The DNA of the CDR3 is TGTGCCAGCAGCGCCCTGGAGGCTTCGGATCAGCCCCAGCATTTT. Translation gives CASSALEASDQPQHF.

The chain carries TRBV5-6 and TRBJ1-3; D is uncertain. The V gene lost 4 bases and the J gene lost 4 bases, with 21 bases spanning the gap. The CDR3 is 17 amino acids. Germline CDR1 and CDR2: SGHDT and YYEEEE. CDR3 coding DNA: TGTGCCAGCAGCCCTCAACTCCGGGGTCCGGGGGGAAACACCATATATTTT. Protein sequence: CASSPQLRGPGGNTIYF.

This clonotype was seen at least ten times. The V and J genes are TRBV20-1 and TRBJ1-5; D is perhaps TRBD1 (6 bases). Germline assignment: CDR1 DFQATT and CDR2 SNEGSKA (reference sequence). V was cut by 0 bases and J by 3 bases, with 15 bases left in between. The CDR3 runs 16 residues. The DNA of the CDR3 is TGCAGTGCTAGAGATTGGGGGGCCATCCCCAATCAGCCCCAGCATTTT. Protein product: CSARDWGAIPNQPQHF.

This clonotype was detected ten times or more. The chain is built from TRBV5-1 and TRBJ1-6; no clear D. V lost 4 bases, J lost 5 bases, and 4 bases lay in between. The CDR3 is 12 residues long. CDR1 is SGHRS, CDR2 YFSETQ, per germline. DNA of the CDR3: TGCGCCAGCAGCGTGGATAATTCACCCCTCCACTTT. This translates into CASSVDNSPLHF.

This clonotype was seen many times. This chain joins TRBV7-9 and TRBJ2-5; 7 bases are a match to TRBD1. The germline gives CDR1 SEHNR, CDR2 FQNEAQ (reference sequence). Losses at the gene ends were 0 bases for V and 5 bases for J; bases not matched to a gene: 6. The CDR3 has 15 amino acids. CDR3 nucleotide sequence: TGTGCCAGCAGCTTAGCAGGGGGCTTCGGGGAGACCCAGTACTTC. Protein: CASSLAGGFGETQYF.

A remark on this clonotype: This may come from a read error, since a much larger clone is one base off. The chain employs TRBV12-3 or TRBV12-4 and TRBJ2-2; 8 nucleotides agree with TRBD2. CDR3 length: 15 amino acids. With 7 bases clipped from V and 5 bases from J, the junction kept 9 bases outside the gene matches. This CDR3 reads CASTLSGGETGELFF. The CDR3 bases are TGTGCCAGCACCCTGTCCGGGGGGGAAACCGGGGAGCTGTTTTTT.

This clonotype occurred many times. The V and J genes are TRBV10-3 and TRBJ2-7; 7 nucleotides match TRBD2. CDR1 ENHRY and CDR2 SYGVKD come from the germline V gene. CDR3 length equals 15 residues. V dropped 4 bases and J dropped 0; count of bases not matched to a gene: 6. The CDR3 is CAISGGLAVSYEQYF. The CDR3 DNA reads TGTGCCATCAGTGGGGGCCTAGCGGTCTCCTACGAGCAGTACTTC.

This clonotype showed up just a few times. The chain combines TRBV7-2 with TRBJ2-2; perhaps TRBD1 as D (5 bases). Germline V gene sequence: CDR1 SGHTA, CDR2 FQGNSA. The CDR3 has 12 amino acids. V lost 5 bases and J lost 10, with 11 bases in between. The CDR3 DNA sequence: TGTGCCAGCAGCCGACAGCGTCCGGAGCTGTTTTTT. This gives the protein CASSRQRPELFF. The variable domain in full, with the rest retrieved from reference TRBV7-2 and TRBJ2-2, is GAGVSQSPSNKVTEKGKDVELRCDPISGHTALYWYRQSLGQGLEFLIYFQGNSAPDKSGLPSDRFSAERTGGSVSTLTIQRTQQEDSAVYLCASSRQRPELFFGEGSRLTVL.

The sample holds many counts of this clonotype. The chain recombines TRBV5-5 with TRBJ2-1, with D possibly being TRBD2 (5 bases). CDR3 length: 16 amino acids. V was trimmed by 6 bases and J by 4 bases, leaving 20 bases between them. Germline lookup yields CDR1 SGHKS and CDR2 YYEKEE (reference sequence). CDR3 nucleotide sequence: TGTGCCAGCACCGCCCGGACTGGCAATTCGTACAATGAGCAGTTCTTC. Its translation is CASTARTGNSYNEQFF.

In this sample, this clonotype turned up many times. The chain recombines TRBV15 with TRBJ1-5; perhaps TRBD1 as D (6 bases). The CDR3 spans 15 residues. V dropped 0 bases and J dropped 6 bases, with 12 bases sitting between them. Germline V CDR1 and CDR2: LNHNV, YYDKDF (reference sequence). CDR3 region: CATSRERGGIQPQHF. Here the CDR3 DNA reads TGTGCCACCAGCAGAGAGAGAGGGGGGATTCAGCCCCAGCATTTT.

In this sample, this clonotype turned up many times. The V gene is TRBV7-2, the J gene TRBJ1-5; D is unresolved. The CDR3 is 15 residues long. The germline V gene has CDR1 SGHTA and CDR2 FQGNSA. V was cut by 2 bases and J by 5 bases, with 13 bases left in between. The CDR3 coding sequence is TGTGCCAGCAGCTTAATGATGACGGCCTATCAGCCCCAGCATTTT. It is translated as CASSLMMTAYQPQHF. Together with reference TRBV7-2 and TRBJ1-5, the CDR3 gives the full variable domain: GAGVSQSPSNKVTEKGKDVELRCDPISGHTALYWYRQSLGQGLEFLIYFQGNSAPDKSGLPSDRFSAERTGGSVSTLTIQRTQQEDSAVYLCASSLMMTAYQPQHFGDGTRLSIL.

At least ten counts were recorded for this clonotype. V gene TRBV7-3 combines with J gene TRBJ2-2; D assignment may be TRBD1 or TRBD2 (6 bases each). This CDR3 is 13 amino acids long. Germline loops: CDR1 SGHTA, CDR2 FQGTGA. Between the trimmed V and J ends, which lost 5 bases and 7 bases, there was a span of 11 bases. CDR3 coding DNA: TGTGCCAGCAGCCCTGGGGGGCACGGGGAGCTGTTTTTT. Protein: CASSPGGHGELFF.

At least ten counts were recorded for this clonotype. This rearrangement joins TRBV7-2 to TRBJ1-5, with 7 bases identical to TRBD1. There are 16 residues in the CDR3. Germline CDR1 and CDR2: SGHTA and FQGNSA. V was pared by 1 base and J by 2 bases, with 5 bases of the junction left unmatched. The CDR3 sequence is CASSLGQGVGNQPQHF. CDR3 sequence (DNA): TGTGCCAGCAGCTTAGGTCAGGGGGTTGGCAATCAGCCCCAGCATTTT. Filled out from reference TRBV7-2 and TRBJ1-5, the complete variable domain reads GAGVSQSPSNKVTEKGKDVELRCDPISGHTALYWYRQSLGQGLEFLIYFQGNSAPDKSGLPSDRFSAERTGGSVSTLTIQRTQQEDSAVYLCASSLGQGVGNQPQHFGDGTRLSIL.

To note about this clonotype: Given a much more abundant clone one base away, this may be a read error. In nucleotides, the CDR3 is TGCAGTGCTAGGGAAGGGACAGGATATTACTATGGCTACACCTTC. Translating gives CSAREGTGYYYGYTF. The gene calls are TRBV20-1 and TRBJ1-2; 8 bases fit TRBD1. Trimming removed 3 bases from V and 3 bases from J; junction bases left unmatched: 9. This CDR3 region has 15 residues. Germline V gene lookup returns CDR1 DFQATT and CDR2 SNEGSKA (reference sequence).

This chain joins TRBV5-5 and TRBJ2-7; D is possibly TRBD2 (6 bases). This CDR3 is built from 12 residues. Trimming pared 4 bases from V and 6 bases from J, leaving 11 bases between. The germline V gene has CDR1 SGHKS and CDR2 YYEKEE (reference sequence). This chain's CDR3 is CASSLGGIEQYF. The CDR3, as DNA: TGTGCCAGCAGCCTGGGGGGTATCGAGCAGTACTTC.

This clonotype was counted ten times or more. This chain links TRBV6-2 or TRBV6-3 with TRBJ2-3; possible D gene TRBD2, 6 bases. Trimming removed 4 bases at V and 2 bases at J, with 13 bases between. CDR3 size: 15 residues. Germline V gives CDR1 MNHEY, CDR2 SVGEGT. CDR3 sequence: CASSSYGGLTDTQYF. Written as DNA, the CDR3 is TGTGCCAGCAGTTCGTACGGGGGACTCACAGATACGCAGTATTTT.

This clonotype came up many times. The chain joins TRBV10-3 to TRBJ1-1; D is ambiguous. The CDR3 is made up of 17 amino acids. Per germline, CDR1 ENHRY and CDR2 SYGVKD. Deletions cut 0 bases from V and 0 bases from J, with 14 bases between. The CDR3 loop is CAISESGWREVNTEAFF. CDR3 nucleotide sequence: TGTGCCATCAGTGAGTCTGGGTGGCGGGAGGTGAACACTGAAGCTTTCTTT.

The table lists this clonotype with many counts. This chain joins TRBV7-2 and TRBJ2-2; D not certain. The V and J ends lost 5 bases and 4 bases respectively, with 8 bases between them. The length of the CDR3 is 13 residues. Looked up from germline, CDR1 is SGHTA and CDR2 is FQGNSA. The CDR3 here is CASSKPVTGELFF. CDR3 nucleotides: TGTGCCAGCAGCAAACCAGTCACCGGGGAGCTGTTTTTT.

This clonotype was recorded many times. The genes are TRBV7-8 and TRBJ2-7; D may match TRBD1 or TRBD2 (6 bases each). The CDR3 totals 13 residues. Deletions cut 7 bases from V and 5 bases from J, with 15 bases between. Germline V gene lookup returns CDR1 SGHVS and CDR2 FQNEAQ. CDR3 in DNA: TGTGCCAGCAAGGGGGGCTGGGGGAACGAGCAGTACTTC. It is translated as CASKGGWGNEQYF.

In its sample, this clonotype was seen many times. The V and J genes are TRBV5-6 and TRBJ2-3, with a weak D call TRBD2 (5 bases). Germline V gene data show CDR1 as SGHDT and CDR2 as YYEEEE. The CDR3 covers 15 residues. Trimming took off 6 bases at V and 2 bases at J, with 16 bases between the two ends. The CDR3 here is CASTEPRRATDTQYF. CDR3 nucleotides: TGTGCCAGCACCGAACCCCGGCGGGCCACAGATACGCAGTATTTT. Complete variable domain (other parts from reference TRBV5-6 and TRBJ2-3): DAGVTQSPTHLIKTRGQQVTLRCSPKSGHDTVSWYQQALGQGPQFIFQYYEEEERQRGNFPDRFSGHQFPNYSSELNVNALLLGDSALYLCASTEPRRATDTQYFGPGTRLTVL.

There are many counts of this clonotype. This sequence joins TRBV20-1 and TRBJ2-2; D remains unclear. Germline loops: CDR1 DFQATT, CDR2 SNEGSKA (reference sequence). The CDR3 consists of 14 residues. V lost 0 bases, J lost 2 bases, and 7 bases lay in between. The CDR3 sequence: CSARDGHNTGELFF. CDR3 coding DNA: TGCAGTGCTAGAGATGGGCACAACACCGGGGAGCTGTTTTTT.

This clonotype was recorded at least ten times. The chain couples TRBV28 to TRBJ2-5; TRBD1 matches at 9 bases. This CDR3 spans 15 amino acids. Germline lookup yields CDR1 MDHEN and CDR2 SYDVKM. V was clipped by 8 bases and J by 3 bases; unmatched bases: 10. The CDR3 sequence is CASSDRGMGKETQYF. The CDR3 region has the DNA TGTGCCAGCTCGGACAGGGGAATGGGCAAAGAGACCCAGTACTTC. The whole variable domain, remainder taken from reference TRBV28 and TRBJ2-5, is DVKVTQSSRYLVKRTGEKVFLECVQDMDHENMFWYRQDPGLGLRLIYFSYDVKMKEKGDIPEGYSVSREKKERFSLILESASTNQTSMYLCASSDRGMGKETQYFGPGTRLLVL.